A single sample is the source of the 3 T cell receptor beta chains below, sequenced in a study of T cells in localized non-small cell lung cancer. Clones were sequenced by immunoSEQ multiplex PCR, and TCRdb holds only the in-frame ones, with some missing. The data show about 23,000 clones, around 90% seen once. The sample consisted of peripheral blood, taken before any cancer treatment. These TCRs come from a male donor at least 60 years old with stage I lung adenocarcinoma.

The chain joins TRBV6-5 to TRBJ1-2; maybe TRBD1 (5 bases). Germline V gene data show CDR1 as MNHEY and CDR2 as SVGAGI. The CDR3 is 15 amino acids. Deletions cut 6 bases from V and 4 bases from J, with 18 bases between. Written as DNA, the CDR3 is TGTGCCAGCAGCCGCCAAGTGGCAGGGACCTATGGCTACACCTTC. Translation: CASSRQVAGTYGYTF.

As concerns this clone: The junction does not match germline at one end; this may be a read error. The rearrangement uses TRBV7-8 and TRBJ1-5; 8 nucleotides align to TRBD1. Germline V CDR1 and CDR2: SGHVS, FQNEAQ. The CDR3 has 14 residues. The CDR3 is CASRLGTGYQPQHF. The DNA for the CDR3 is TGTGCCAGCAGGTTAGGGACAGGTTATCAGCCCCAGCATTTT.

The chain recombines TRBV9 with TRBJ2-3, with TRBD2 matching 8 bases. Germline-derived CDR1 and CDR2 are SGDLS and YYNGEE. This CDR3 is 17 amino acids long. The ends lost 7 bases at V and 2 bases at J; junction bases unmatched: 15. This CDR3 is CASSSRGVAGTTDTQYF. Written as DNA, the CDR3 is TGTGCCAGCTCCTCCCGAGGAGTAGCGGGAACCACAGATACGCAGTATTTT.